These 16 T cell receptor beta chains originate from one sample sequenced in a study of blood T cells in healthy people across ages. Through a sample-barcoded 5' primer and a J-beta primer mix, a second PCR was run for about 6 to 11 cycles. One entry per CDR3 protein results from TCRdb running MiXCR on the 5' RACE reads. This sample yields about 680,000 distinct CDR3 sequences, of which 49% are seen a single time; 30% to 40% belongs to the top ten. Sequencing was done on a sample of blood. The receptors here all came from a woman aged 60-75 years in good health.

The V call is TRBV11-2, the J call TRBJ1-2; 10 bases match TRBD1. The junction had 3 bases not matched to a gene; V was cut back by 1 base and J by 4 bases. This CDR3 region has 15 residues. CDR1 is SGHAT and CDR2 is FQNNGV in the germline V gene. Written as DNA, the CDR3 is TGTGCCAGCAGCTTAGGGAGGGACAGGGGCTATGGCTACACCTTC. Amino acid sequence: CASSLGRDRGYGYTF.

This clonotype was counted between two and nine times. The V and J genes are TRBV20-1 and TRBJ2-1; D gene uncertain. V shed 1 base and J shed 10 bases, with 8 bases lying between them. This CDR3 is 11 amino acids long. Germline loops: CDR1 DFQATT, CDR2 SNEGSKA (reference sequence). The CDR3 sequence: CSARALGEQFF. The CDR3 nucleotides read TGCAGTGCTAGAGCCCTCGGGGAGCAGTTCTTC.

The J gene is TRBJ2-7, the V gene TRBV27; D gene ambiguous. Germline assignment: CDR1 MNHEY and CDR2 SMNVEV (reference sequence). The V and J ends lost 2 bases and 5 bases respectively, with 7 bases between them. This CDR3 comprises 12 residues. CDR3 sequence reads: CASSLIGDEQYF. CDR3 DNA sequence: TGTGCCAGCAGTTTAATTGGGGACGAGCAGTACTTC.

There are a few counts of this clonotype. The junction departs from germline at one end; a sequencing error may be responsible. V is TRBV18 and J is TRBJ2-5, with D hard to call. The CDR3 consists of 12 residues. The germline V gene has CDR1 KGHSH and CDR2 LQKENI. CDR3 in amino acids: CASAPQVETQYF. Here the CDR3 DNA reads TGTGCCAGCGCACCACAAGTGGAGACCCAGTACTTC.

V and J are TRBV21-1 and TRBJ2-5; the tabulated D call, TRBD1, remains unverified against the DNA. TRBV21-1 counts as a pseudogene. The CDR3 runs 15 residues. CDR3 nucleotide sequence: TGTGCCAACAGCAAAGGGCCAGGGGGCGAAGAGACCCAGTACTTC. It yields the protein CANSKGPGGEETQYF.

The chain employs TRBV5-1 and TRBJ2-1, with TRBD1 matching over 10 bases. Trimming cost V 4 bases and J 10 bases; bases outside gene matches: 14. The CDR3 covers 16 residues. From germline, CDR1 is SGHRS and CDR2 YFSETQ. CDR3 residues: CASSIDRGPPYGEQFF. CDR3 DNA sequence: TGCGCCAGCAGCATAGACAGGGGGCCTCCTTATGGAGAGCAGTTCTTC.

Concerning this clonotype: This may arise from a read error, as a much more abundant clone is one base away. The J gene is TRBJ2-3, the V gene TRBV20-1; D ambiguous. CDR3 length equals 12 residues. CDR1 and CDR2 from the germline V gene are DFQATT and SNEGSKA (reference sequence). Here the CDR3 DNA reads TGCAGGGGCGGTACGGGCACAGATACGCAGTATTTT. Amino acid sequence: CRGGTGTDTQYF.

The chain uses TRBV18 and TRBJ1-2; 11 bases line up with TRBD1. Trimming cost V 3 bases and J 4 bases; bases outside gene matches: 4. This CDR3 has 15 amino acids. The germline CDR1 and CDR2 sequences are KGHSH and LQKENI. The chain's CDR3 is CASSPWDRGTYGYTF. The CDR3, as DNA: TGTGCCAGCTCACCCTGGGACAGGGGGACCTATGGCTACACCTTC.

This clonotype was seen only a few times. The chain uses TRBV7-2 and TRBJ1-2; TRBD1 agrees at 8 bases. V was pared by 0 bases and J by 7 bases, with 4 bases of the junction left unmatched. CDR3 size: 14 residues. CDR1 is SGHTA and CDR2 is FQGNSA in the germline V gene. CDR3: CASSLASQGAGYTF. The DNA of the CDR3 is TGTGCCAGCAGCTTAGCTTCGCAGGGGGCTGGCTACACCTTC.

The genes are TRBV6-5 and TRBJ1-2; 8 bases line up with TRBD1. V shed 6 bases and J 4 bases; nucleotides not matched to a gene: 7. The germline CDR1 and CDR2 sequences are MNHEY and SVGAGI. The CDR3 runs to 14 residues. CDR3 in amino acids: CASRIGQGIYGYTF. The CDR3 DNA reads as TGTGCCAGCAGGATAGGACAGGGCATCTATGGCTACACCTTC.

This clonotype was observed a few times. Written as DNA, the CDR3 is TGTGCCAGCAGTTACTCAGGGACACACAATGAGCAGTTCTTC. Its translation: CASSYSGTHNEQFF. The genes are TRBV6-2 or TRBV6-3 and TRBJ2-1; D may be TRBD1 (6 bases). This CDR3 has 14 residues. Germline lookup yields CDR1 MNHEY and CDR2 SVGEGT. V was clipped by 0 bases and J by 5 bases, with 8 bases between them.

The CDR3 nucleotides read TGTGCCAGCAGTCAAGATGAGAACACTGAAGCTTTCTTT. Protein product: CASSQDENTEAFF. The chain recombines TRBV6-2 or TRBV6-3 with TRBJ1-1; D gene uncertain. The CDR3 extends over 13 amino acids. Trimming removed 5 bases at V and 1 base at J, with 8 bases between. Germline loops: CDR1 MNHEY, CDR2 SVGEGT.

The rearrangement joins TRBV2 to TRBJ2-3; TRBD1 matches 7 bases. The CDR3 sequence is 15 residues long. The V gene end was trimmed by 6 bases and the J gene end by 1 base; junction bases not matched to a gene: 7. Looked up from germline, CDR1 is SNHLY and CDR2 is FYNNEI. CDR3 bases: TGTGCCAGCAGCCTATTGCAGGGGGGCACAGATACGCAGTATTTT. Protein: CASSLLQGGTDTQYF.

This clonotype was counted between two and nine times. The gene calls are TRBV4-3 and TRBJ2-7; D tentatively fits TRBD1 or TRBD2 (7 bases each). Between the trimmed V and J ends, which lost 3 bases and 0 bases, there was a span of 18 bases. This CDR3 contains 17 residues. CDR1 and CDR2 from the germline V gene are LGHNA and YSLEER. The CDR3 DNA reads as TGCGCCAGCAGCCACCTGGGTGGGGGGGACAGCTCCTACGAGCAGTACTTC. Translating it yields CASSHLGGGDSSYEQYF.

This chain uses TRBV24-1 with TRBJ2-5; TRBD2 aligns across 8 bases. Germline V gene data show CDR1 as KGHDR and CDR2 as SFDVKD. V trimming: 4 bases; J trimming: 11 bases; junction bases outside the gene matches: 14. The CDR3 has 15 residues. The CDR3 sequence: CATSDSRTSHNEQYF. The CDR3 region has the DNA TGTGCCACCAGTGACTCCAGGACTAGCCACAATGAGCAGTACTTC.

The CDR3 loop reads CAIQDRGGAYGYTF. CDR3 in DNA: TGTGCCATCCAGGACAGGGGCGGCGCCTATGGCTACACCTTC. V usage is TRBV12-3 or TRBV12-4 and J usage is TRBJ1-2; 9 nucleotides line up with TRBD1. CDR3 size: 14 residues. The V gene end was trimmed by 10 bases and the J gene end by 4 bases; junction bases not matched to a gene: 10.